These 17 T cell receptor beta chains came from one sample sequenced in a study of OX40 agonist ivuxolimab in advanced cancers. The protocol was immunoSEQ multiplex PCR, while the TCRdb copy is restricted to in-frame clones and leaves out a portion. The repertoire includes 40,000 to 45,000 clones, 80% of them detected once, and 4.2% sits in the top ten. The source material was CD4+ or CD8+ T cells sorted from blood, sampled in a trial of the OX40 agonist ivuxolimab. Receptors originate from an adult with an advanced solid tumor such as melanoma, head and neck, liver or kidney cancer.

The chain carries TRBV4-3 and TRBJ2-7; D is possibly TRBD1 or TRBD2 (7 bases each). V was cut by 1 base and J by 3 bases, with 13 bases left in between. CDR3 length: 15 residues. Looked up from germline, CDR1 is LGHNA and CDR2 is YSLEER. In DNA form, the CDR3 reads TGCGCCAGCAGCCAAGGCCCCAGGGGGGGCTACGAGCAGTACTTC. It codes for CASSQGPRGGYEQYF.

This chain connects TRBV5-5 to TRBJ2-2; no firm D call. V was trimmed by 0 bases and J by 5 bases, leaving 11 bases between them. From germline, CDR1 is SGHKS and CDR2 YYEKEE (reference sequence). The CDR3 consists of 15 residues. The CDR3 DNA follows: TGTGCCAGCAGCTTGGTTAAGGGTGGGACCGGGGAGCTGTTTTTT. Amino acid sequence: CASSLVKGGTGELFF. Supplemented by reference TRBV5-5 and TRBJ2-2, the full variable domain reads DAGVTQSPTHLIKTRGQQVTLRCSPISGHKSVSWYQQVLGQGPQFIFQYYEKEERGRGNFPDRFSARQFPNYSSELNVNALLLGDSALYLCASSLVKGGTGELFFGEGSRLTVL.

This clone was picked up a small number of times. The chain couples TRBV30 to TRBJ1-1; TRBD1 aligns across 8 bases. Germline values: CDR1 GTSNPN, CDR2 SVGIG (reference sequence). There are 13 residues in the CDR3. With V trimmed by 2 bases and J by 3 bases, 2 bases remained unmatched. CDR3 coding DNA: TGTGCCTGGAGTTACAGGGGGGACACTGAAGCTTTCTTT. Translated, it gives CAWSYRGDTEAFF.

The CDR3 DNA is TGTGCCAGCAATTCCGACAGGACGGAGTTCTACGAGCAGTACTTC. This sequence encodes CASNSDRTEFYEQYF. The rearrangement links TRBV6-1 to TRBJ2-7, with D maybe TRBD1 (6 bases). CDR1 is MNHNS and CDR2 is SASEGT in the germline V gene. Trimming removed 7 bases from V and 3 bases from J, with 19 bases in between. The CDR3 consists of 15 residues.

The J gene is TRBJ1-6, the V gene TRBV6-1, with a tentative D call TRBD1 (5 bases). Trimming stripped 5 bases from V and 8 bases from J, with 10 bases between. The CDR3 is 13 residues long. Germline V gene sequence: CDR1 MNHNS, CDR2 SASEGT. For the CDR3, the DNA is TGTGCCAGCAGTAGAGACAGATATTCACCCCTCCACTTT. Encoded protein: CASSRDRYSPLHF.

The CDR3 loop reads CASSRGQQRAEAFF. The CDR3, as DNA: TGTGCCAGCAGTCGGGGACAGCAAAGGGCTGAAGCTTTCTTT. The gene calls are TRBV6-5 and TRBJ1-1, with TRBD1 matching over 7 bases. Germline V gives CDR1 MNHEY, CDR2 SVGAGI. This CDR3 has 14 amino acids. V lost 5 bases, J lost 6 bases, and 9 bases stayed unmatched.

The V call is TRBV11-2, the J call TRBJ2-3, with a tentative D call TRBD1 (5 bases). CDR1 and CDR2 from the germline V gene are SGHAT and FQNNGV. V lost 1 base and J 6 bases, leaving 20 bases between the germline ends. The CDR3 is 17 residues long. This CDR3 is CASSLGARLGPGDTQYF. The CDR3 coding sequence is TGTGCCAGCAGCTTAGGGGCCAGATTGGGGCCCGGCGATACGCAGTATTTT.

The genes are TRBV4-3 and TRBJ1-5, with a weak D call TRBD1 (5 bases). The V end lost 0 bases, the J end lost 2 bases, and 14 bases lay between the germline ends. The CDR3 length is 17 residues. CDR1 and CDR2 from the germline V gene are LGHNA and YSLEER. CDR3 region: CASSQDLSGGGNQPQHF. CDR3 DNA sequence: TGCGCCAGCAGCCAAGATCTCAGCGGGGGGGGCAATCAGCCCCAGCATTTT.

V usage is TRBV5-1 and J usage is TRBJ2-2; the match to TRBD2 covers 14 bases. V trimming: 4 bases; J trimming: 5 bases; junction bases outside the gene matches: 10. Germline loops: CDR1 SGHRS, CDR2 YFSETQ. The CDR3 is made up of 18 amino acids. CDR3 residues: CASSQGGLAGEGTGELFF. The CDR3 region has the DNA TGCGCCAGCAGCCAAGGGGGACTAGCGGGAGAAGGGACCGGGGAGCTGTTTTTT.

This clone was counted a few times. The CDR3 nucleotides read TGTGCCAGCAGTGGACAGGGGGCAAACTATAATTCACCCCTCCACTTT. It yields the protein CASSGQGANYNSPLHF. The chain recombines TRBV6-1 with TRBJ1-6; 10 bases are shared with TRBD1. The CDR3 loop spans 16 amino acids. Trimming took 4 bases from V and 3 from J; bases not matched to a gene: 3. Germline V gene data show CDR1 as MNHNS and CDR2 as SASEGT.

This rearrangement joins TRBV7-2 to TRBJ1-5; tentative D call: TRBD1 (6 bases). CDR3 length: 15 residues. Trimming took off 5 bases at V and 4 bases at J, with 15 bases between the two ends. The germline gives CDR1 SGHTA, CDR2 FQGNSA. The DNA for the CDR3 is TGTGCCAGCAGCGCACTAGGGACAAGAAATCAGCCCCAGCATTTT. Translated, it gives CASSALGTRNQPQHF. Full variable domain (missing parts from reference TRBV7-2 and TRBJ1-5): GAGVSQSPSNKVTEKGKDVELRCDPISGHTALYWYRQSLGQGLEFLIYFQGNSAPDKSGLPSDRFSAERTGGSVSTLTIQRTQQEDSAVYLCASSALGTRNQPQHFGDGTRLSIL.

The gene calls are TRBV5-8 and TRBJ1-2, with TRBD1 matching 8 bases. The CDR3 runs to 13 residues. J gave up 7 bases and V 3 bases, and 5 bases lay outside the gene matches. Germline loops: CDR1 SGHTS, CDR2 YDEGEE. CDR3 nucleotides: TGTGCCAGCAGCTACGACAGGGGCAGTGGCTACACCTTC. It yields the protein CASSYDRGSGYTF.

The V call is TRBV6-5, the J call TRBJ2-7; 9 positions agree with TRBD2. The CDR3 is 14 amino acids. The V gene's germline CDR1 is MNHEY and CDR2 SVGAGI. Trimming at V came to 8 bases and at J to 2 bases, leaving 7 bases not matched to a gene. The CDR3 loop is CASGPLAGTYEQYF. In DNA, the CDR3 is TGTGCCAGCGGGCCTCTAGCGGGAACCTACGAGCAGTACTTC.

This rearrangement joins TRBV7-6 to TRBJ2-1; D might be TRBD2 (5 bases). The germline V and J ends were trimmed by 5 bases and 8 bases, with 19 bases remaining between them. Germline V CDR1 and CDR2: SGHVS, FNYEAQ. The CDR3 is 15 amino acids. CDR3 residues: CASSLNGLGVDEQFF. CDR3 sequence (DNA): TGTGCCAGCAGCCTAAACGGCCTGGGAGTCGATGAGCAGTTCTTC.

The CDR3 DNA follows: TGTGCCAGCAGCCCCCTGTCCCAGTGGGGCTACGAGCAGTACTTC. Protein product: CASSPLSQWGYEQYF. V gene TRBV4-2 combines with J gene TRBJ2-7; D is uncertain. Germline CDR1 is LGHNA and CDR2 is YNFKEQ. V lost 4 bases, J lost 3 bases, and 16 bases lay in between. The CDR3 length is 15 residues.

The chain couples TRBV6-5 to TRBJ1-5, with no clear D. V was pared by 2 bases and J by 0 bases, with 8 bases between. The germline V gene encodes CDR1 MNHEY and CDR2 SVGAGI. The CDR3 extends over 15 amino acids. CDR3 region: CASSYAGDSNQPQHF. CDR3 nucleotide sequence: TGTGCCAGCAGTTACGCAGGCGATAGCAATCAGCCCCAGCATTTT.

This chain links TRBV11-3 with TRBJ1-1, with 7 bases that match TRBD1. J lost 4 bases, V lost 4 bases, and 6 bases had no gene match. The germline V gene encodes CDR1 SGHNT and CDR2 YENEEA. The CDR3 has 14 amino acids. Written as DNA, the CDR3 is TGTGCCAGCAGCTCCGGGACAGAAGGCACTGAAGCTTTCTTT. Translated: CASSSGTEGTEAFF. The complete variable domain, with remaining parts taken from reference TRBV11-3 and TRBJ1-1, reads EAGVVQSPRYKIIEKKQPVAFWCNPISGHNTLYWYLQNLGQGPELLIRYENEEAVDDSQLPKDRFSAERLKGVDSTLKIQPAELGDSAVYLCASSSGTEGTEAFFGQGTRLTVV.